One and the same sample provided the 22 T cell receptor beta chains below, sequenced in a study of T cells in Graves' hyperthyroidism and ophthalmopathy. There were TCR beta CDR3 regions amplified from RNA transcripts. An initial round of RT-PCR targeting the TCR CDR3 relied on the HTBI primer set. In TCRdb, the multiplex PCR reads were re-called with MiXCR into one record per CDR3 protein. The data show about 640,000 distinct CDR3 sequences, 20% seen once. Sequencing was done on a sample of blood. These receptors originate from a man aged 25 to 40 with Graves' ophthalmopathy.

The gene calls are TRBV5-4 and TRBJ2-3, with D maybe TRBD2 (5 bases). Germline V lookup: CDR1 SGHNT, CDR2 YYREEE (reference sequence). Trimming left V 7 bases short and J 2 bases short, with 17 bases between. The CDR3 has 15 residues. In DNA form, the CDR3 reads TGTGCCAGCTCCAGGACGAGGGATTCCACAGATACGCAGTATTTT. It yields the protein CASSRTRDSTDTQYF.

This clonotype was detected many times. The chain links TRBV28 to TRBJ2-7; TRBD1 is a possible D gene (7 bases). This CDR3 comprises 16 residues. V was clipped by 1 base and J by 0 bases, with 13 bases between them. Germline CDR1 is MDHEN and CDR2 is SYDVKM. The CDR3 DNA reads TGTGCCAGCAGTTTATCGGCAGGGGGGCACTCCTACGAGCAGTACTTC. Its protein product is CASSLSAGGHSYEQYF.

The J gene is TRBJ2-5, the V gene TRBV14; no definite D call. CDR1 SGHDN and CDR2 FVKESK come from the germline V gene. This CDR3 has 13 residues. Trimming stripped 0 bases from V and 4 bases from J, with 6 bases between. This chain's CDR3 is CASSQDLAETQYF. In nucleotides, the CDR3 is TGTGCCAGCAGCCAAGATTTGGCAGAGACCCAGTACTTC.

This chain connects TRBV29-1 to TRBJ2-5; D ambiguous. Per germline, CDR1 SQVTM and CDR2 ANQGSEA. The CDR3 loop spans 16 amino acids. V shed 4 bases and J shed 5 bases, with 23 bases lying between them. CDR3 sequence (DNA): TGCAGCGTTGGATTTTTCGCCAGAACCTCGGCTGAGACCCAGTACTTC. It encodes CSVGFFARTSAETQYF.

This clonotype occurred many times. The chain combines TRBV10-1 with TRBJ2-7; D ambiguous. The germline V gene encodes CDR1 WNHNN and CDR2 SYGVQD (reference sequence). The V and J ends lost 2 bases and 6 bases respectively, with 14 bases between them. CDR3 length: 14 residues. The CDR3 sequence is CASSEVKVGPEQYF. CDR3 DNA: TGCGCCAGCAGTGAGGTTAAGGTTGGGCCCGAGCAGTACTTC.

The V and J genes are TRBV4-2 and TRBJ2-7; 10 bases match TRBD1. The CDR3 extends over 15 amino acids. Per germline, CDR1 LGHNA and CDR2 YNFKEQ. Germline trimming cut 3 bases from V and 3 bases from J; bases unmatched to any gene: 5. The CDR3 sequence is CASSQDRGSLYEQYF. In nucleotides, the CDR3 is TGTGCCAGCAGCCAGGACAGGGGGTCCCTCTACGAGCAGTACTTC.

Regarding this clonotype: A read error is likely, as this CDR3 ends without the conserved phenylalanine or tryptophan. V and J are TRBV20-1 and TRBJ1-5; 7 nucleotides agree with TRBD1. V lost 0 bases to trimming and J lost 3 bases; unmatched junction nucleotides: 5. This CDR3 has 15 residues. Germline V CDR1 and CDR2: DFQATT, SNEGSKA (reference sequence). The CDR3 spells CSAREGGSSNQPQHY. Here the CDR3 DNA reads TGCAGTGCTAGAGAAGGGGGCAGCTCCAATCAGCCCCAGCATTAT.

This clonotype has a count of ten or more. The chain is built from TRBV11-2 and TRBJ1-1; D is unclear. V was cut by 5 bases and J by 1 base, with 8 bases left in between. The length of the CDR3 is 13 residues. The germline gives CDR1 SGHAT, CDR2 FQNNGV. CDR3 protein: CASSVTRNTEAFF. The CDR3 DNA reads as TGTGCCAGCAGCGTGACAAGGAACACTGAAGCTTTCTTT.

This clonotype was seen a handful of times. This rearrangement joins TRBV7-3 to TRBJ2-1; D is undetermined. The germline CDR1 and CDR2 sequences are SGHTA and FQGTGA. V lost 4 bases to trimming and J lost 0 bases, with 10 bases between them. The CDR3 totals 15 residues. This CDR3 reads CASSSPGASYNEQFF. CDR3 DNA: TGTGCCAGCAGCTCGCCCGGCGCCTCCTACAATGAGCAGTTCTTC.

The rearrangement uses TRBV20-1 and TRBJ2-5; 7 bases agree with TRBD2. This CDR3 is built from 14 residues. Trimming removed 3 bases from V and 1 base from J; junction bases left unmatched: 5. Germline values: CDR1 DFQATT, CDR2 SNEGSKA (reference sequence). The CDR3 DNA reads TGCAGTGCTAGGGGGGGGAGCCTCCAAGAGACCCAGTACTTC. Protein sequence: CSARGGSLQETQYF.

This clonotype was seen repeatedly, ten times or more. The rearrangement links TRBV30 to TRBJ1-1; D gene unclear. Trimming removed 3 bases at V and 5 bases at J, with 16 bases between. Germline CDR1 is GTSNPN and CDR2 is SVGIG (reference sequence). CDR3 size: 14 residues. This chain's CDR3 is CAWSPRLETTEAFF. For the CDR3, the DNA is TGTGCCTGGAGCCCGCGATTAGAGACGACTGAAGCTTTCTTT.

V usage is TRBV11-2 and J usage is TRBJ2-1; D unresolved. V was trimmed by 0 bases and J by 9 bases, leaving 21 bases between them. The CDR3 has 17 amino acids. Germline V CDR1 and CDR2: SGHAT, FQNNGV. In DNA form, the CDR3 reads TGTGCCAGCAGCTTAGAGGGATTTAGTCTAGGTGGTGGTGAGCAGTTCTTC. Amino acid sequence: CASSLEGFSLGGGEQFF.

The gene calls are TRBV7-8 and TRBJ2-1, with TRBD1 matching over 8 bases. Germline assignment: CDR1 SGHVS and CDR2 FQNEAQ. CDR3 length equals 15 residues. The V segment lost 5 bases and the J segment 7 bases; nucleotides outside the gene matches: 10. The CDR3 spells CASSPTGAVRNEQFF. DNA for the CDR3: TGTGCCAGCAGCCCGACAGGGGCCGTAAGGAATGAGCAGTTCTTC.

The V and J genes are TRBV13 and TRBJ2-7; 15 bases agree with TRBD2. J gave up 2 bases and V 5 bases, and 7 bases lay outside the gene matches. Germline V gene data show CDR1 as PRHDT and CDR2 as FYEKMQ (reference sequence). The CDR3 has 17 residues. CDR3 nucleotides: TGTGCCAGCAGCCTTGGGACTAGCGGGAGGTATCCCTACGAGCAGTACTTC. Translating it yields CASSLGTSGRYPYEQYF.

Only a few counts were recorded for this clonotype. V usage is TRBV7-2 and J usage is TRBJ2-7, with 11 bases that match TRBD2. Germline assignment: CDR1 SGHTA and CDR2 FQGNSA. After removal of 2 bases from V and 2 bases from J, the junction contained 2 bases not matched to a gene. The CDR3 has 15 amino acids. The chain's CDR3 is CASSLTSGSTYEQYF. Here the CDR3 DNA reads TGTGCCAGCAGCTTAACTAGCGGGAGTACCTACGAGCAGTACTTC.

The sample holds many counts of this clonotype. The chain couples TRBV30 to TRBJ2-7; D is possibly TRBD2 (5 bases). The CDR3 extends over 11 amino acids. From germline, CDR1 is GTSNPN and CDR2 SVGIG (reference sequence). The V end was cut by 2 bases, the J end by 6 bases, with 8 bases between. As DNA, the CDR3 is TGTGCCTGGAGTCTAGCTTCCGAGCAGTACTTC. This sequence encodes CAWSLASEQYF.

A note on this clonotype: One end of the junction varies from germline; a read error may be responsible. The chain has TRBV5-1 and TRBJ1-1; TRBD1 is a possible D gene (5 bases). This CDR3 has 18 residues. Germline values: CDR1 SGHRS, CDR2 YFSETQ. The CDR3 sequence: CASSLRVLTEGMNTEASF. The DNA of the CDR3 is TGCGCCAGCAGCTTGAGGGTACTCACGGAGGGGATGAACACTGAAGCTTCCTTT.

This clonotype was seen a few times. V is TRBV29-1 and J is TRBJ2-1, with 9 bases aligning to TRBD1. Germline V CDR1 and CDR2: SQVTM, ANQGSEA. V lost 5 bases, J lost 12 bases, and 17 bases stayed unmatched. The CDR3 sequence is 15 residues long. CDR3 region: CSVYSRDRVTVGQFF. The CDR3 nucleotides are TGCAGCGTTTACTCCAGGGACAGGGTTACCGTAGGGCAGTTCTTC.

Worth noting for this clonotype: With a much larger clone just one base away, this may be a read error. The V gene is TRBV6-1, the J gene TRBJ2-7; no clear D. There are 10 residues in the CDR3. Germline lookup yields CDR1 MNHNS and CDR2 SASEGT. The CDR3 DNA is TGTGCCAGCAGTGCCTACGAGCGGTACTTC. As protein: CASSAYERYF.

This clonotype was observed many times. The chain carries TRBV2 and TRBJ2-2, with D possibly being TRBD1 or TRBD2 (5 bases each). Germline V gene lookup returns CDR1 SNHLY and CDR2 FYNNEI. The V and J ends lost 8 bases and 3 bases respectively, with 13 bases between them. This CDR3 contains 14 residues. The CDR3 DNA sequence: TGTGCCAGCCGAGGGGTAGTCGACACCGGGGAGCTGTTTTTT. This gives the protein CASRGVVDTGELFF.

This clonotype turned up a few times. The J gene is TRBJ2-5, the V gene TRBV6-1; no clear D. Germline V gene data show CDR1 as MNHNS and CDR2 as SASEGT. This CDR3 comprises 15 residues. The V end lost 5 bases, the J end lost 1 base, and 14 bases lay between the germline ends. The DNA for the CDR3 is TGTGCCAGCAGTTATTTGGCACCGGTCCAAGAGACCCAGTACTTC. It codes for CASSYLAPVQETQYF.

The chain has TRBV20-1 and TRBJ2-7; 7 positions match TRBD1. V lost 7 bases to trimming and J lost 4 bases; unmatched junction nucleotides: 7. Germline loops: CDR1 DFQATT, CDR2 SNEGSKA (reference sequence). The CDR3 runs to 12 residues. CDR3 DNA sequence: TGCAGTGTAACAGGGGACCTTTACGAGCAGTACTTC. Translated: CSVTGDLYEQYF.